Listed here are 20 T cell receptor beta chains from one sample, sequenced in a study of T cells in Graves' hyperthyroidism and ophthalmopathy. Using RNA transcripts as the source, TCR beta CDR3 regions were amplified. The HTBI primer set was used in a first-round RT-PCR of the TCR CDR3. TCRdb fed the multiplex PCR reads into MiXCR, producing one record per CDR3 protein. This sample carries 380,000 or so distinct CDR3 sequences, approximately 12% of them seen once, and the ten largest clones take roughly 20%. Sequences were obtained from blood. Receptors originate from a man younger than 45 with Graves' hyperthyroidism that later progressed to Graves' ophthalmopathy.

The CDR3 DNA reads as TGTGCCAGCAGCTTGGGGATAGCGGGGGTCCAGAAGCTGTTTTTT. This gives the protein CASSLGIAGVQKLFF. The chain recombines TRBV7-6 with TRBJ2-2, with 9 bases identical to TRBD2. V gave up 3 bases and J gave up 12 bases; unmatched junction bases: 11. CDR1 and CDR2 (germline): SGHVS, FNYEAQ. CDR3 length equals 15 residues.

This clonotype occurred many times. The CDR3 DNA sequence: TGTGCCTGGGGAAGGGGAGAGCAGTACTTC. It codes for CAWGRGEQYF. V and J are TRBV30 and TRBJ2-7; weak D call: TRBD1 (5 bases). Per the germline V gene, CDR1 is GTSNPN and CDR2 is SVGIG (reference sequence). V lost 5 bases, J lost 7 bases, and 9 bases lay in between. The CDR3 extends over 10 amino acids.

This rearrangement joins TRBV6-5 to TRBJ2-5; D is unclear. Germline values: CDR1 MNHEY, CDR2 SVGAGI. The CDR3 is made up of 14 amino acids. With 0 bases removed from V and 5 bases from J, the gap between germline ends came to 10 bases. The CDR3 sequence is CASSYSITEETQYF. CDR3 coding DNA: TGTGCCAGCAGTTACTCGATTACGGAGGAGACCCAGTACTTC.

This clonotype has a count of ten or more. This rearrangement joins TRBV4-1 to TRBJ2-1; D is perhaps TRBD2 (6 bases). Trimming took off 3 bases at V and 4 bases at J, with 13 bases between the two ends. Germline CDR1 MGHRA, CDR2 YSYEKL. The CDR3 consists of 15 residues. CDR3 in amino acids: CASSQILGGYNEQFF. The CDR3 DNA reads TGCGCCAGCAGCCAGATCCTCGGGGGTTACAATGAGCAGTTCTTC.

The chain has TRBV30 and TRBJ2-7, with 11 bases aligning to TRBD1. The CDR3 consists of 15 residues. Germline trimming cut 0 bases from V and 7 bases from J; bases unmatched to any gene: 8. Germline CDR1 is GTSNPN and CDR2 is SVGIG (reference sequence). This CDR3 is CAWSVPDRGLGEQYF. CDR3 sequence (DNA): TGTGCCTGGAGTGTACCGGACAGGGGGCTGGGTGAGCAGTACTTC.

This clonotype was seen more than once but under ten times. The gene calls are TRBV24-1 and TRBJ2-1; no firm D call. The CDR3 covers 13 residues. The germline V gene has CDR1 KGHDR and CDR2 SFDVKD. V was cut by 0 bases and J by 4 bases, with 3 bases left in between. CDR3 residues: CATSDLPYNEQFF. The CDR3 DNA sequence: TGTGCCACCAGTGATTTGCCGTACAATGAGCAGTTCTTC.

V gene TRBV12-3 or TRBV12-4 combines with J gene TRBJ2-5, with D tentatively TRBD1 (5 bases). The CDR3 is made up of 14 amino acids. V was clipped by 7 bases and J by 7 bases, with 19 bases between them. CDR3 nucleotides: TGTGCCAGCAACTGGGGCGACGGCCCGAGGACCCAGTACTTC. This translates into CASNWGDGPRTQYF.

The table lists this clonotype with many counts. The chain employs TRBV29-1 and TRBJ1-1; D not certain. Germline CDR1 and CDR2: SQVTM and ANQGSEA. V was pared by 7 bases and J by 1 base, with 7 bases between. CDR3 length: 11 amino acids. The CDR3 DNA sequence: TGCAGCGGATACCCGAACACTGAAGCTTTCTTT. Amino acid sequence: CSGYPNTEAFF.

This clonotype was counted at least ten times. The chain employs TRBV5-1 and TRBJ1-3; TRBD1 might be the D (5 bases). CDR1 SGHRS and CDR2 YFSETQ come from the germline V gene. Trimming stripped 4 bases from V and 0 bases from J, with 11 bases between. The CDR3 is 15 residues long. The CDR3 here is CASSPRVNSGNTIYF. The DNA for the CDR3 is TGCGCCAGCAGCCCCAGGGTCAACTCTGGAAACACCATATATTTT.

This clonotype turned up a few times. This chain links TRBV18 with TRBJ1-4, with D unclear. Germline CDR1 reads KGHSH; CDR2 reads LQKENI. Between the trimmed V and J ends, which lost 1 base and 6 bases, there was a span of 9 bases. The CDR3 has 14 residues. In nucleotides, the CDR3 is TGTGCCAGCTCACCACAGGAAACAGATGAAAAACTGTTTTTT. The encoded protein is CASSPQETDEKLFF.

The rearrangement links TRBV7-9 to TRBJ2-2, with D uncertain. Germline lookup yields CDR1 SEHNR and CDR2 FQNEAQ (reference sequence). V lost 1 base to trimming and J lost 7 bases, with 10 bases between them. The CDR3 totals 14 residues. Here the CDR3 reads CASSLEGRNGELFF. The CDR3 DNA follows: TGTGCCAGCAGCTTAGAAGGACGAAACGGGGAGCTGTTTTTT.

This clonotype was detected many times. This sequence joins TRBV3-1 and TRBJ1-1; D gene ambiguous. Germline V gene sequence: CDR1 LGHDT, CDR2 YNNKEL (reference sequence). The germline V and J ends were trimmed by 9 bases and 2 bases, with 13 bases remaining between them. The CDR3 is made up of 13 amino acids. CDR3 DNA sequence: TGTGCCAGACGGAGGCAATTTAACACTGAAGCTTTCTTT. Translation gives CARRRQFNTEAFF.

The V call is TRBV10-3, the J call TRBJ2-7; perhaps D is TRBD1 or TRBD2 (5 bases each). Germline V lookup: CDR1 ENHRY, CDR2 SYGVKD. V lost 5 bases and J 5 bases, leaving 19 bases between the germline ends. This CDR3 region has 15 residues. The CDR3 spells CAISPRDVQLHEQYF. The CDR3 bases are TGTGCCATCAGTCCAAGGGACGTTCAGCTCCACGAGCAGTACTTC.

In its sample, this clonotype was seen many times. This sequence joins TRBV12-3 or TRBV12-4 and TRBJ2-1; 10 nucleotides align to TRBD2. This CDR3 is built from 16 residues. V was pared by 2 bases and J by 9 bases, with 10 bases of the junction left unmatched. The CDR3 nucleotides read TGTGCCAGCAGTTTACTAGCGGGAGCCGTATCCGGTGAGCAGTTCTTC. Its protein product is CASSLLAGAVSGEQFF.

This clonotype was counted many times. The rearrangement joins TRBV5-6 to TRBJ1-1; tentative D call: TRBD1 (5 bases). Deletions cut 4 bases from V and 5 bases from J, with 15 bases between. Germline V gene data show CDR1 as SGHDT and CDR2 as YYEEEE. This CDR3 spans 14 amino acids. Written as DNA, the CDR3 is TGTGCCAGCAGCGTAGGGGCGTGGGATACTGAAGCTTTCTTT. Protein product: CASSVGAWDTEAFF.

The chain combines TRBV18 with TRBJ2-1, with 7 bases fitting TRBD1. This CDR3 has 15 residues. The V gene end was trimmed by 6 bases and the J gene end by 4 bases; junction bases not matched to a gene: 9. CDR1 KGHSH and CDR2 LQKENI come from the germline V gene. CDR3 loop: CASSETGDTYNEQFF. CDR3 nucleotide sequence: TGTGCCAGCTCCGAAACAGGGGATACTTACAATGAGCAGTTCTTC.

This clonotype was seen repeatedly, ten times or more. V is TRBV30 and J is TRBJ2-2; 11 bases agree with TRBD1. The CDR3 spans 18 residues. V lost 0 bases to trimming and J lost 4 bases; unmatched junction nucleotides: 10. Germline assignment: CDR1 GTSNPN and CDR2 SVGIG (reference sequence). Here the CDR3 DNA reads TGTGCCTGGAGTGTAAGGAACGGACAGGGGGCGTTCACCGGGGAGCTGTTTTTT. Residues: CAWSVRNGQGAFTGELFF.

The J gene is TRBJ1-4, the V gene TRBV3-1, with 7 bases matching TRBD1. Germline V gene lookup returns CDR1 LGHDT and CDR2 YNNKEL (reference sequence). The CDR3 sequence is 16 residues long. J was trimmed by 3 bases and V by 4 bases; bases with no gene match: 8. The CDR3 nucleotides read TGTGCCAGCAGCCTCGACAGGGAAGGGGCTAATGAAAAACTGTTTTTT. It translates to CASSLDREGANEKLFF.

This clonotype was counted many times. This chain links TRBV7-9 with TRBJ2-7; tentatively, D is TRBD1 or TRBD2 (5 bases each). CDR3 length equals 17 residues. From germline, CDR1 is SEHNR and CDR2 FQNEAQ (reference sequence). Trimming cost V 0 bases and J 0 bases, with 15 bases left between them. CDR3 nucleotides: TGTGCCAGCAGCTTAGCGTGGGGGACCCTGAGCTCCTACGAGCAGTACTTC. Amino acids: CASSLAWGTLSSYEQYF. The entire variable domain, with the rest obtained from reference TRBV7-9 and TRBJ2-7, is as follows: DTGVSQNPRHKITKRGQNVTFRCDPISEHNRLYWYRQTLGQGPEFLTYFQNEAQLEKSRLLSDRFSAERPKGSFSTLEIQRTEQGDSAMYLCASSLAWGTLSSYEQYFGPGTRLTVT.

This clonotype was picked up many times. In DNA form, the CDR3 reads TGCGCCAGCAGCTTGACCGGGGCCGTCAATGAGCAGTTCTTC. Translated, it gives CASSLTGAVNEQFF. The chain recombines TRBV5-1 with TRBJ2-1; either TRBD1 or TRBD2 may fit D (5 bases each). The CDR3 has 14 residues. Trimming pared 1 base from V and 6 bases from J, leaving 11 bases between. CDR1 and CDR2 (germline): SGHRS, YFSETQ.